Following are 22 T cell receptor beta chains from one sample sequenced in a study of graft-versus-host responses after intestinal transplantation. Generated by immunoSEQ multiplex PCR, the TCRdb table keeps only in-frame clones and is missing some. The table records about 78,000 clones, roughly 87% of them present only once. Their antigens are not known. This sample comprised unstimulated CD8+ T cells sorted from spleen or lymph node cells, obtained before transplant. The source of these receptors is a human donor who was the organ donor for an intestinal transplant.

The gene calls are TRBV2 and TRBJ2-7; the D gene is possibly TRBD1 (6 bases). With 4 bases removed from V and 3 bases from J, the gap between germline ends came to 13 bases. This CDR3 contains 14 residues. Per germline, CDR1 SNHLY and CDR2 FYNNEI. The DNA of the CDR3 is TGTGCCAGCAGTGGCGCCGGGACACACTACGAGCAGTACTTC. Translation: CASSGAGTHYEQYF.

This clone was seen just once. The J gene is TRBJ1-5, the V gene TRBV27, with D perhaps matching TRBD1 (6 bases). V was cut by 2 bases and J by 2 bases, with 10 bases left in between. Germline V lookup: CDR1 MNHEY, CDR2 SMNVEV (reference sequence). This CDR3 has 15 residues. The CDR3 DNA is TGTGCCAGCAGTTTAAACAGGGAAGGCAATCAGCCCCAGCATTTT. Its protein product is CASSLNREGNQPQHF.

The count of this clone is one. J is TRBJ1-1 and V is TRBV5-1, with D possibly being TRBD1 (5 bases). The V end was cut by 1 base, the J end by 7 bases, with 11 bases between. The CDR3 totals 13 residues. CDR1 is SGHRS and CDR2 is YFSETQ in the germline V gene. The CDR3 loop is CASSLFSGDEAFF. The CDR3 region has the DNA TGCGCCAGCAGCTTGTTCTCGGGGGATGAAGCTTTCTTT.

The chain carries TRBV4-1 and TRBJ2-2; 7 bases map to TRBD1. Germline V gene sequence: CDR1 MGHRA, CDR2 YSYEKL. The V segment lost 1 base and the J segment 2 bases; nucleotides outside the gene matches: 10. CDR3 length: 18 amino acids. The CDR3 DNA is TGCGCCAGCAGCCAAGCTTACTGGGGGACAGTTAACACCGGGGAGCTGTTTTTT. Translating gives CASSQAYWGTVNTGELFF.

As DNA, the CDR3 is TGTGCCCTCCACAGGAACACTGAAGCTTTCTTT. Translating gives CALHRNTEAFF. V and J are TRBV27 and TRBJ1-1; D not certain. The germline V and J ends were trimmed by 11 bases and 1 base, with 8 bases remaining between them. In germline, CDR1 is MNHEY, CDR2 SMNVEV (reference sequence). The CDR3 consists of 11 residues.

Of note for this clone: Germline is not matched at one junction end, which may reflect a read error. This chain joins TRBV5-1 and TRBJ2-1; 7 bases map to TRBD1. The CDR3 loop spans 13 amino acids. Germline V gene sequence: CDR1 SGHRS, CDR2 YFSETQ. CDR3 sequence reads: CASSLYRGNGQFF. In nucleotides, the CDR3 is TGCGCCAGCAGCTTGTACAGGGGCAATGGGCAGTTCTTC.

This chain connects TRBV28 to TRBJ1-1, with D possibly TRBD1 on 5 matching bases. Germline CDR1 and CDR2: MDHEN and SYDVKM. The CDR3 spans 14 residues. The ends were cut back, 3 bases at V and 3 bases at J, with 11 bases in the middle. The CDR3 is CASSLSGSYTEAFF. In DNA form, the CDR3 reads TGTGCCAGCAGTTTGTCAGGGAGTTACACTGAAGCTTTCTTT.

The chain employs TRBV6-1 and TRBJ1-6; 9 bases fit TRBD1. The V gene's germline CDR1 is MNHNS and CDR2 SASEGT. The trim removed 1 base at V and 9 bases at J, leaving 4 bases unmatched. The CDR3 runs to 15 residues. The CDR3 DNA sequence: TGTGCCAGCAGTGAAGGGACAGGGGAGAGTTCACCCCTCCACTTT. The encoded protein is CASSEGTGESSPLHF.

The chain recombines TRBV30 with TRBJ1-1, with D perhaps matching TRBD1 (5 bases). V lost 0 bases to trimming and J lost 4 bases, with 15 bases between them. CDR1 and CDR2 from the germline V gene are GTSNPN and SVGIG (reference sequence). The CDR3 totals 15 residues. CDR3: CAWSVRGVGVTEAFF. The CDR3 DNA is TGTGCCTGGAGTGTAAGGGGTGTAGGGGTCACTGAAGCTTTCTTT.

Of note for this clone: Additional DNA sequences in this sample encode the identical CDR3. The genes are TRBV7-3 and TRBJ2-1, with 9 bases that match TRBD2. Trimming took 5 bases from V and 4 from J; bases not matched to a gene: 6. In germline, CDR1 is SGHTA, CDR2 FQGTGA. The CDR3 contains 15 residues. CDR3 loop: CASSLSGGLYNEQFF. CDR3 sequence (DNA): TGTGCCAGCAGCCTTAGCGGGGGCTTGTACAATGAGCAGTTCTTC.

The V and J genes are TRBV27 and TRBJ1-1; D possibly corresponds to TRBD1 (6 bases). The CDR3 sequence is 15 residues long. V dropped 3 bases and J dropped 2 bases, with 13 bases sitting between them. CDR1 is MNHEY, CDR2 SMNVEV, per germline (reference sequence). Here the CDR3 reads CASSLAGTPNTEAFF. CDR3 bases: TGTGCCAGCAGTTTGGCCGGGACACCTAACACTGAAGCTTTCTTT.

The chain recombines TRBV30 with TRBJ2-3; D remains unclear. Trimming removed 0 bases at V and 4 bases at J, with 5 bases between. Germline V gene lookup returns CDR1 GTSNPN and CDR2 SVGIG (reference sequence). The CDR3 consists of 12 residues. CDR3 bases: TGTGCCTGGAGTGTACGTTCAGATACGCAGTATTTT. Its translation is CAWSVRSDTQYF.

The V gene is TRBV6-1, the J gene TRBJ2-7; 9 nucleotides agree with TRBD1. The CDR3 is 13 amino acids. Germline V gene lookup returns CDR1 MNHNS and CDR2 SASEGT. V lost 6 bases to trimming and J lost 3 bases; unmatched junction nucleotides: 3. The CDR3 spells CASRDRGFYEQYF. The CDR3 DNA reads TGTGCCAGCAGGGACAGGGGATTCTACGAGCAGTACTTC.

The chain employs TRBV4-2 and TRBJ2-2, with D possibly TRBD2 on 7 matching bases. Trimming removed 0 bases from V and 5 bases from J, with 16 bases in between. This CDR3 comprises 17 residues. Germline V gene data show CDR1 as LGHNA and CDR2 as YNFKEQ. CDR3 DNA sequence: TGTGCCAGCAGCCAAGAAATGAGGGGGGGATGGACCGGGGAGCTGTTTTTT. Its translation: CASSQEMRGGWTGELFF.

This rearrangement joins TRBV11-2 to TRBJ2-7; D call uncertain. Germline V lookup: CDR1 SGHAT, CDR2 FQNNGV. The CDR3 is 12 residues long. The V and J ends lost 0 bases and 6 bases respectively, with 6 bases between them. The CDR3 sequence is CASSLDWLEQYF. CDR3 nucleotide sequence: TGTGCCAGCAGCTTAGATTGGCTCGAGCAGTACTTC.

This sequence joins TRBV27 and TRBJ2-1; 11 bases map to TRBD2. This CDR3 spans 16 amino acids. Germline values: CDR1 MNHEY, CDR2 SMNVEV (reference sequence). The V and J ends lost 5 bases and 4 bases, in that order; junction bases with no gene match: 7. The CDR3: CASSNSGGASYNEQFF. The CDR3 DNA sequence: TGTGCCAGCAGTAATAGCGGGGGGGCTTCGTACAATGAGCAGTTCTTC.

The V gene is TRBV9, the J gene TRBJ2-7; TRBD1 might be the D (6 bases). The ends were cut back, 0 bases at V and 5 bases at J, with 15 bases in the middle. This CDR3 contains 15 residues. CDR1 SGDLS and CDR2 YYNGEE come from the germline V gene. The chain's CDR3 is CASSVEAQGIDEQYF. As DNA, the CDR3 is TGTGCCAGCAGCGTAGAGGCTCAGGGGATCGACGAGCAGTACTTC.

The chain combines TRBV6-5 with TRBJ1-1; the D gene is possibly TRBD1 (5 bases). From germline, CDR1 is MNHEY and CDR2 SVGAGI. The CDR3 runs 13 residues. Trimming removed 6 bases at V and 2 bases at J, with 10 bases between. The CDR3 DNA reads TGTGCCAGCAGCCTAGGGGCAAACACTGAAGCTTTCTTT. It encodes CASSLGANTEAFF.

The gene calls are TRBV6-1 and TRBJ2-3, with 10 bases fitting TRBD1. Unmatched junction bases numbered 13, after V lost 4 bases and J lost 3 bases. CDR3 length: 18 residues. CDR1 is MNHNS and CDR2 is SASEGT in the germline V gene. CDR3 sequence: CASSAGQGPLPYTDTQYF. The CDR3, as DNA: TGTGCCAGCAGTGCGGGACAGGGGCCTCTACCCTATACAGATACGCAGTATTTT.

The chain has TRBV28 and TRBJ1-2; TRBD1 might be the D (5 bases). The CDR3 is 14 amino acids. Trimming took 5 bases from V and 1 from J, leaving 11 bases between them. CDR1 is MDHEN and CDR2 is SYDVKM in the germline V gene. In DNA, the CDR3 is TGTGCCAGCAGTCTACGGGACTATAACTATGGCTACACCTTC. Translating gives CASSLRDYNYGYTF.

A note on this clone: Other DNA sequences in the sample encode the same CDR3. This chain uses TRBV6-5 with TRBJ1-3; no reliable D call. Trimming took off 4 bases at V and 11 bases at J, with 15 bases between the two ends. Germline V gives CDR1 MNHEY, CDR2 SVGAGI. CDR3 length: 13 amino acids. Here the CDR3 DNA reads TGTGCCAGCAGTTTGACGACGCCCGGAGCCATATATTTT. Translated, it gives CASSLTTPGAIYF.

The gene calls are TRBV2 and TRBJ2-1; D not resolved. Germline assignment: CDR1 SNHLY and CDR2 FYNNEI. CDR3 length equals 12 residues. Trimming left V 8 bases short and J 4 bases short, with 9 bases between. The DNA of the CDR3 is TGTGCCAGCGGCCGGGCTTACAATGAGCAGTTCTTC. Translated, it gives CASGRAYNEQFF.